This T cell receptor beta chain was recovered during a study of vaccination effects on CD4 cells after COVID-19. Peptide-pool stimulation followed by sequencing identified expanded antigen-specific CD4+ clonotypes in the ViraFEST assay. Investigators separated out CD4+ T cells once 10 days of culture had passed. IL-2 at 9.5 to 10 IU/ml and peptides at 7.5 to 10 ug/ml were added to cultured PBMC, fewer than 2.5 million per well. About this clone itself: Its antigen remains unidentified.

Sequencing used immunoSEQ multiplex PCR; TCRdb keeps in-frame clones, though not all of them. The sample lists approximately 22,000 clones; over 70% were seen once. The CDR3 runs 13 residues. Germline CDR1 KGHSH, CDR2 LQKENI. V was pared by 7 bases and J by 4 bases, with 11 bases between. The source is a human donor who received a COVID-19 vaccine. V and J are TRBV18 and TRBJ1-5; D uncertain. Specimen: CD4+ T cells from PBMCs cultured with HCoV-229E spike peptides, collected before COVID-19 vaccination. CDR3 protein: CASYRAGNQPQHF. In DNA form, the CDR3 reads TGTGCCAGCTACCGGGCGGGAAATCAGCCCCAGCATTTT.